The clone carrying this T cell receptor beta chain occurred a few times. There were likely unrecorded immune exposures, though donors were nominally healthy when sampled. CDR3 size: 13 residues. The germline CDR1 and CDR2 sequences are PRHDT and FYEKMQ (reference sequence). The junction had 1 base not matched to a gene; V was cut back by 2 bases and J by 3 bases. Use of 60 Vbeta and 13 Jbeta primers characterized the PCR. Method: immunoSEQ multiplex PCR; TCRdb's copy keeps in-frame clones and lacks some. The sample holds fewer than 150,000 clones; under 80% are singletons and the top ten take 2.8%. The data are from a study of cytomegalovirus exposure and HLA in healthy donors. Study in general: T cells numbering about 180 million yielded roughly 120 million unique TCR beta sequences in an earlier analysis. Caucasian-associated ancestry cluster membership applied to about four fifths of under 450 genotyped donors.

The chain carries TRBV13 and TRBJ2-7; 7 bases are a match to TRBD1. Source material: PBMCs. The sequence derives from a male donor in good health and CMV-seronegative. The CDR3 bases are TGTGCCAGCAGCTTAAACAGGGGCTACGAGCAGTACTTC. It encodes CASSLNRGYEQYF.